This T cell receptor (beta chain) was identified during a study of shared clonotypes between healthy human individuals. Whole-study findings and limits: Sequencing depth was expected to influence donor clonotype sharing. What limited the represented genetic and exposure-history diversity was the small number of donors.

Genomic DNA of unsorted samples came from 85 million to 90 million PBMCs. Losses at the gene ends were 5 bases for V and 2 bases for J; bases not matched to a gene: 4. Germline values: CDR1 SEHNR, CDR2 FQNEAQ (reference sequence). The CDR3 has 15 residues. For this clone: Its specificity is not known.

Roughly 30,000 T cell genomes, or 300 to 350 ng DNA, went into unsorted PBMC replicate PCRs. Assay used: immunoSEQ multiplex PCR; TCRdb lists only in-frame clones, some missing. The data hold around 430,000 clones, with 70% to 80% observed a single time. This TCR came from a woman in her forties in good health. Some clones in this sample may be carry-over from other donors' samples. Input material: PBMCs. The chain recombines TRBV7-9 with TRBJ1-3; 9 nucleotides agree with TRBD1. The CDR3 sequence is CASSRDRAAGNTIYF. The CDR3 DNA reads TGTGCCAGCAGCCGGGACAGGGCTGCTGGAAACACCATATATTTT.